This T cell receptor (beta chain) is from a study of long-term antiretroviral therapy in people with HIV. Broader study findings: All time points showed a repertoire dominated by clones expanded before ART. Control repertoires displayed wider CDR3 length ranges than the HIV repertoires.

Survey level was the resolution at which the v3.0 immunoSEQ assay ran. Clones were sequenced by immunoSEQ multiplex PCR, and TCRdb holds only the in-frame ones, with some missing. The data contain 29,000 or so clones, almost 95% of them seen just once; the ten biggest clones take up around 3%. V lost 0 bases, J lost 3 bases, and 3 bases stayed unmatched. The CDR3 is 15 residues long. Germline V lookup: CDR1 SGHNT, CDR2 YYREEE (reference sequence). Details on this clone: Its target is unknown.

Only United States sites treated participants with HIV. The chain links TRBV5-4 to TRBJ2-7; 10 bases align to TRBD1. Sample: unsorted PBMCs, taken 7.4 years after starting antiretroviral therapy. The clonotype originates from a man between 45 and 60 years old with HIV. CDR3 in amino acids: CASSLGGQGIYEQYF. CDR3 coding DNA: TGTGCCAGCAGCTTGGGGGGACAGGGGATCTACGAGCAGTACTTC.